In this sample, the clone carrying this T cell receptor (beta chain) turned up many times. TCRdb re-derived calls from the reads in MiXCR, one entry per CDR3 protein. The top ten hold 3.5% to 4.5% of the sample, which has a few hundred thousand distinct CDR3 sequences, more than 8% seen once. This sample is drawn from a study of T cell repertoires in cytomegalovirus infection. The length of the CDR3 is 15 residues. V shed 5 bases and J 1 base; nucleotides not matched to a gene: 7. CDR1 and CDR2 from the germline V gene are SGHTA and FQGNSA. Sequencing was performed on PBMCs. V gene TRBV7-2 combines with J gene TRBJ2-7; TRBD1 agrees at 8 bases. The clonotype originates from a human donor in good health (CMV status not recorded). Some clones in this sample may be carry-over from other donors' samples. For the CDR3, the DNA is TGTGCCAGCAGCCTCAGGGGGCTAGCTTCCTACGAGCAGTACTTC. Its protein product is CASSLRGLASYEQYF.